Listed here are 14 T cell receptor beta chains from one sample, sequenced in a study of blood T cell repertoires in COVID-19. Produced via immunoSEQ multiplex PCR; TCRdb's table is partial and in-frame only. This table has about 51,000 clones, about 86% appearing once. What was sequenced was peripheral blood. Every receptor here comes from a man aged 55 to 70 with acute or convalescent COVID-19.

In its sample, this clone was seen a few times. This chain joins TRBV5-1 and TRBJ1-1; 8 bases fit TRBD1. CDR3 length: 15 amino acids. Germline CDR1 reads SGHRS; CDR2 reads YFSETQ. V dropped 6 bases and J dropped 1; count of bases not matched to a gene: 8. The CDR3 region is CASTSGQGANTEAFF. The DNA of the CDR3 is TGCGCCAGCACCTCGGGGCAGGGGGCGAACACTGAAGCTTTCTTT.

The sample holds one count of this clone. The chain recombines TRBV6-5 with TRBJ2-3, with D possibly being TRBD1 (6 bases). The germline gives CDR1 MNHEY, CDR2 SVGAGI. V shed 6 bases and J shed 6 bases, with 10 bases lying between them. The CDR3 has 12 amino acids. The CDR3, as DNA: TGTGCCAGCAGACAGGGTCGTGATACGCAGTATTTT. Protein: CASRQGRDTQYF.

The CDR3 sequence: CASSQGGRGRYNEQFF. The DNA of the CDR3 is TGCGCCAGCAGCCAAGGGGGCAGGGGCCGATACAATGAGCAGTTCTTC. The V and J genes are TRBV4-1 and TRBJ2-1; D may be TRBD1 (6 bases). The CDR3 has 16 residues. Trimming left V 1 base short and J 4 bases short, with 14 bases between. Germline assignment: CDR1 MGHRA and CDR2 YSYEKL.

The rearrangement links TRBV29-1 to TRBJ1-1; possible D gene TRBD1, 5 bases. The V end lost 4 bases, the J end lost 0 bases, and 9 bases lay between the germline ends. Germline CDR1 and CDR2: SQVTM and ANQGSEA. CDR3 length equals 13 residues. This CDR3 reads CSVVRGMNTEAFF. The CDR3 DNA reads as TGCAGCGTTGTAAGGGGTATGAACACTGAAGCTTTCTTT. Looking up the rest from reference TRBV29-1 and TRBJ1-1 gives the full variable domain: SAVISQKPSRDICQRGTSLTIQCQVDSQVTMMFWYRQQPGQSLTLIATANQGSEATYESGFVIDKFPISRPNLTFSTLTVSNMSPEDSSIYLCSVVRGMNTEAFFGQGTRLTVV.

The chain combines TRBV29-1 with TRBJ2-3; no reliable D call. V was pared by 0 bases and J by 2 bases, with 15 bases between. The CDR3 is 16 residues long. Germline CDR1 is SQVTM and CDR2 is ANQGSEA. The CDR3 here is CSVEDRLRVATDTQYF. The DNA for the CDR3 is TGCAGCGTTGAAGATCGCCTTCGGGTTGCCACAGATACGCAGTATTTT.

This clone was detected a few times. This chain uses TRBV21-1 with TRBJ2-7; the table's D call, TRBD1, has no DNA check behind it. TRBV21-1 is assigned pseudogene status. The CDR3 covers 16 residues. CDR3 in DNA: TGTGCCAGCAGCAGACCACAGGGTCCCCCCTCCTACGAGCAGTACTTC. Residues: CASSRPQGPPSYEQYF.

This chain joins TRBV20-1 and TRBJ2-1, with 11 bases that match TRBD2. V shed 6 bases and J 4 bases; nucleotides not matched to a gene: 5. CDR1 is DFQATT, CDR2 SNEGSKA, per germline (reference sequence). There are 14 residues in the CDR3. The CDR3 nucleotides are TGCAGTGCCAGTGGGACTAGCGGATACAATGAGCAGTTCTTC. This encodes CSASGTSGYNEQFF.

The V gene is TRBV2, the J gene TRBJ2-3; D may be TRBD1 (6 bases). The V end lost 9 bases, the J end lost 4 bases, and 11 bases lay between the germline ends. The CDR3 contains 12 residues. The germline V gene encodes CDR1 SNHLY and CDR2 FYNNEI. The DNA for the CDR3 is TGTGCCAGAAAGGACAGATCAGATACGCAGTATTTT. Protein product: CARKDRSDTQYF.

The V call is TRBV27, the J call TRBJ1-6, with 7 bases lining up with TRBD1. The CDR3 loop spans 19 amino acids. Germline values: CDR1 MNHEY, CDR2 SMNVEV (reference sequence). After removal of 3 bases from V and 1 base from J, the junction contained 12 bases not matched to a gene. In DNA form, the CDR3 reads TGTGCCAGCAGTTTCCACGCCACGACAGGGTGGTCCTATAATTCACCCCTCCACTTT. Encoded protein: CASSFHATTGWSYNSPLHF.

CDR3 in amino acids: CASSLEWASGSYEQYF. The CDR3 bases are TGTGCCAGCAGCTTAGAGTGGGCTAGCGGGAGTTACGAGCAGTACTTC. This sequence joins TRBV7-2 and TRBJ2-7; 10 nucleotides agree with TRBD2. Germline lookup yields CDR1 SGHTA and CDR2 FQGNSA. This CDR3 has 16 residues. The V and J ends lost 1 base and 4 bases, in that order; junction bases with no gene match: 7.

The rearrangement links TRBV6-5 to TRBJ2-1, with D maybe TRBD2 (7 bases). Germline assignment: CDR1 MNHEY and CDR2 SVGAGI. The CDR3 runs 15 residues. V gave up 6 bases and J gave up 4 bases, with 16 bases separating them. The CDR3 DNA reads as TGTGCCAGCAGCGCCTCCGGGGGGCATTACAATGAGCAGTTCTTC. Translating gives CASSASGGHYNEQFF.

This chain connects TRBV7-2 to TRBJ2-7; 10 bases map to TRBD1. Germline assignment: CDR1 SGHTA and CDR2 FQGNSA. The length of the CDR3 is 15 residues. Germline trimming cut 0 bases from V and 3 bases from J; bases unmatched to any gene: 2. CDR3 DNA: TGTGCCAGCAGCTTAGCCGGGACAGGGGTCTACGAGCAGTACTTC. Translating gives CASSLAGTGVYEQYF. The full variable domain, with the rest looked up from reference TRBV7-2 and TRBJ2-7, is GAGVSQSPSNKVTEKGKDVELRCDPISGHTALYWYRQSLGQGLEFLIYFQGNSAPDKSGLPSDRFSAERTGGSVSTLTIQRTQQEDSAVYLCASSLAGTGVYEQYFGPGTRLTVT.

On this clone: This specimen includes other DNA sequences encoding the same CDR3. The rearrangement uses TRBV19 and TRBJ1-2; weak D call: TRBD1 (5 bases). Germline assignment: CDR1 LNHDA and CDR2 SQIVND (reference sequence). The CDR3 runs 13 residues. The V and J ends lost 3 bases and 1 base respectively, with 6 bases between them. The CDR3 DNA reads as TGTGCCAGTAGTATCGACAGTAACTATGGCTACACCTTC. Its translation is CASSIDSNYGYTF.

The rearrangement uses TRBV5-1 and TRBJ2-5, with D possibly being TRBD1 (6 bases). Per the germline V gene, CDR1 is SGHRS and CDR2 is YFSETQ. V lost 1 base and J lost 5, with 6 bases in between. CDR3 size: 12 residues. CDR3 sequence reads: CASSLRGETQYF. The CDR3 DNA sequence: TGCGCCAGCAGCTTGAGGGGGGAGACCCAGTACTTC.